The rows below give T cell receptor beta chains drawn from one sample of a study of identical twins. In TCRdb, the 5' RACE reads were re-called with MiXCR into one record per CDR3 protein. The sample includes roughly 220,000 distinct CDR3 sequences, 5% to 7% of them seen just once. Another study also made use of these data, one on T cells expressing NK-cell markers.

Sequenced: CD8+ T cells sorted from blood. These receptors were collected from a woman in her late teens or twenties in good health. CDR3s include the opening cysteine and the closing phenylalanine or tryptophan. D genes are given only for firm matches.

d_call v_call cdr3_aa
- TRBV6-1 CASSSIVGETQYF
- TRBV25-1 CATKLRYEQYF
- TRBV19 CASLGPADEQYF
TRBD1 TRBV27 CASSFTGTDYEQYF
- TRBV5-1 CASSLTPQGSYEQYF
- TRBV12-3/TRBV12-4 CASINLHNEQFF
TRBD2 TRBV4-3 CASSLGTSGTEQYF
- TRBV14 CASSQPGHPEQFF
- TRBV29-1 CSGGTDTQYF
TRBD1 TRBV5-1 CASSLGDRALWDEQYF
- TRBV4-1 CASSQEFSGYNEQFF
- TRBV5-1 CASSFGIKDTGEQYF
TRBD1 TRBV12-5 CASGWGTGDPDEQFF
- TRBV5-1 CASSGEIYEQYF
TRBD2 TRBV4-1 CASSQIQGSGDEQYF
- TRBV7-2 CASSLNGGLNNEQYF
TRBD1 TRBV9 CASSVGQGGYEQYF